A single sample gave rise to the 15 T cell receptor beta chains below, sequenced in a study of T cells in Graves' hyperthyroidism and ophthalmopathy. TCR beta CDR3 sequences were amplified from RNA transcripts. The primer set for the first-round RT-PCR of the TCR CDR3 was HTBI. TCRdb analysed the multiplex PCR reads with MiXCR anew, one entry per CDR3 protein. The table includes approximately 410,000 distinct CDR3 sequences, roughly 13% detected once. The sample taken for sequencing was blood. These receptors came from a young woman with Graves' hyperthyroidism.

The chain combines TRBV6-1 with TRBJ2-2; 10 bases line up with TRBD2. Losses at the gene ends were 5 bases for V and 6 bases for J; bases not matched to a gene: 6. The CDR3 length is 15 residues. Germline CDR1 reads MNHNS; CDR2 reads SASEGT. Here the CDR3 DNA reads TGTGCCAGCAGTTCTCTAGCGGGAGAGGCCGGGGAGCTGTTTTTT. Translation gives CASSSLAGEAGELFF.

At least ten counts were recorded for this clonotype. The genes are TRBV5-1 and TRBJ1-1; TRBD1 might be the D (5 bases). V dropped 0 bases and J dropped 0 bases, with 9 bases sitting between them. Germline V gives CDR1 SGHRS, CDR2 YFSETQ. The CDR3 is 15 residues long. The CDR3 reads CASSLDAGLNTEAFF. The CDR3 DNA is TGCGCCAGCAGCTTGGATGCAGGGCTGAACACTGAAGCTTTCTTT.

This chain connects TRBV4-1 to TRBJ2-1; possible D gene TRBD1, 7 bases. V lost 2 bases and J lost 9, with 17 bases in between. The V gene's germline CDR1 is MGHRA and CDR2 YSYEKL. This CDR3 has 15 amino acids. CDR3 sequence: CASSQLQGGVSEQFF. The CDR3 coding sequence is TGCGCCAGCAGCCAACTCCAGGGGGGAGTCAGTGAGCAGTTCTTC.

The chain joins TRBV28 to TRBJ2-2; D possibly uses TRBD1 or TRBD2 (5 bases each). The CDR3 loop spans 15 amino acids. The V and J ends lost 2 bases and 3 bases respectively, with 10 bases between them. Per the germline V gene, CDR1 is MDHEN and CDR2 is SYDVKM. The CDR3 DNA follows: TGTGCCAGCAGTTTACCGGGGCTGGACACCGGGGAGCTGTTTTTT. Translated, it gives CASSLPGLDTGELFF.

This clonotype occurred a few times. The gene calls are TRBV18 and TRBJ2-4; 10 bases line up with TRBD2. The CDR3 contains 15 residues. The germline gives CDR1 KGHSH, CDR2 LQKENI. V lost 6 bases, J lost 7 bases, and 9 bases stayed unmatched. CDR3 coding DNA: TGTGCCAGCTCCCCGGTTGGGACTAGCGTTAACATTCAGTACTTC. Protein sequence: CASSPVGTSVNIQYF.

This clonotype was seen ten or more times. The chain uses TRBV7-2 and TRBJ1-2; D may be TRBD1 (6 bases). Trimming removed 5 bases at V and 2 bases at J, with 9 bases between. The CDR3 runs 13 residues. Germline V gene lookup returns CDR1 SGHTA and CDR2 FQGNSA. The CDR3 loop reads CASSERGNYGYTF. The CDR3 nucleotides read TGTGCCAGCAGCGAGAGGGGGAACTATGGCTACACCTTC.

In this sample, this clonotype turned up many times. The chain employs TRBV10-3 and TRBJ1-2; D ambiguous. CDR3 size: 13 residues. Germline values: CDR1 ENHRY, CDR2 SYGVKD. V was cut by 2 bases and J by 3 bases, with 7 bases left in between. The CDR3 reads CAISEMSDYGYTF. CDR3 nucleotides: TGTGCCATCAGTGAGATGTCAGACTATGGCTACACCTTC.

The chain has TRBV28 and TRBJ2-6; the D is unclear. Germline V CDR1 and CDR2: MDHEN, SYDVKM. V lost 9 bases and J lost 0, with 9 bases in between. The CDR3 sequence is 14 residues long. CDR3 sequence (DNA): TGTGCCAGTATCCAGGACTCTGGGGCCAACGTCCTGACTTTC. Residues: CASIQDSGANVLTF.

At least ten counts were recorded for this clonotype. The rearrangement joins TRBV20-1 to TRBJ1-5; D ambiguous. With 6 bases removed from V and 0 bases from J, the gap between germline ends came to 15 bases. Germline CDR1 is DFQATT and CDR2 is SNEGSKA (reference sequence). The CDR3 consists of 15 residues. CDR3 coding DNA: TGCAGTGCACCCAGTATCCAGGTTAGCAATCAGCCCCAGCATTTT. This codes for CSAPSIQVSNQPQHF.

The J gene is TRBJ1-2, the V gene TRBV7-9; D unclear. The CDR3 runs to 16 residues. Germline CDR1 is SEHNR and CDR2 is FQNEAQ (reference sequence). With 7 bases removed from V and 4 bases from J, the gap between germline ends came to 22 bases. CDR3 protein: CASINTWTAPPYGYTF. The CDR3 DNA reads as TGTGCCAGCATCAATACATGGACGGCCCCTCCCTATGGCTACACCTTC.

This clonotype was seen at least ten times. V is TRBV6-1 and J is TRBJ2-1; 9 nucleotides match TRBD2. The ends lost 7 bases at V and 4 bases at J; junction bases unmatched: 14. The CDR3 sequence is 17 residues long. Germline CDR1 MNHNS, CDR2 SASEGT. The CDR3 DNA reads TGTGCCAGCACCCTAGCCCCGGGACTAGCAGCATACAATGAGCAGTTCTTC. The encoded protein is CASTLAPGLAAYNEQFF.

V usage is TRBV6-2 or TRBV6-3 and J usage is TRBJ1-1, with D perhaps TRBD1 (5 bases). The CDR3 loop spans 15 amino acids. V lost 3 bases to trimming and J lost 4 bases, with 15 bases between them. Germline V gene sequence: CDR1 MNHEY, CDR2 SVGEGT. As DNA, the CDR3 is TGTGCCAGCAGTTATGGTGGGGGGTACCGCACTGAAGCTTTCTTT. It codes for CASSYGGGYRTEAFF.

At least ten counts were recorded for this clonotype. The rearrangement joins TRBV5-1 to TRBJ2-7; perhaps TRBD1 as D (6 bases). The CDR3 is 14 residues long. V gave up 2 bases and J gave up 1 base, with 10 bases separating them. CDR1 and CDR2 from the germline V gene are SGHRS and YFSETQ. For the CDR3, the DNA is TGCGCCAGCAGCTTTTCACAGGGATCCTACGAGCAGTACTTC. Residues: CASSFSQGSYEQYF.

This clonotype was detected many times. This chain connects TRBV30 to TRBJ2-2; D remains unclear. CDR1 is GTSNPN and CDR2 is SVGIG in the germline V gene (reference sequence). Trimming took off 2 bases at V and 7 bases at J, with 14 bases between the two ends. The CDR3 has 14 residues. CDR3 sequence: CAWSRTLNGGELFF. CDR3 nucleotides: TGTGCCTGGAGTCGGACCCTGAACGGCGGGGAGCTGTTTTTT.

This clonotype was detected ten times or more. The rearrangement uses TRBV20-1 and TRBJ2-5; 13 bases fit TRBD2. Trimming cost V 5 bases and J 3 bases; bases outside gene matches: 3. This CDR3 region has 14 residues. Germline CDR1 is DFQATT and CDR2 is SNEGSKA (reference sequence). Written as DNA, the CDR3 is TGCAGTGCTGCCGGACTAGCGGGAGAAGAGACCCAGTACTTC. Translating gives CSAAGLAGEETQYF.